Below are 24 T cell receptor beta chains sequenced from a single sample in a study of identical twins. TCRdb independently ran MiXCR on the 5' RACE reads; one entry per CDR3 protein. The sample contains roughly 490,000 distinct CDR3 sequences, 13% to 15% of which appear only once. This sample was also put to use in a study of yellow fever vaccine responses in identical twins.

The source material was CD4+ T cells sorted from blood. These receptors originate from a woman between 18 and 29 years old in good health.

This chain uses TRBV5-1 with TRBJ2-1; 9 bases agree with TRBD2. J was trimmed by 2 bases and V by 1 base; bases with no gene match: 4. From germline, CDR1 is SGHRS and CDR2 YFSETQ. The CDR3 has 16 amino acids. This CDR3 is CASSLLLAGTYNEQFF. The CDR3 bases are TGCGCCAGCAGCTTGCTTCTAGCGGGGACCTACAATGAGCAGTTCTTC.

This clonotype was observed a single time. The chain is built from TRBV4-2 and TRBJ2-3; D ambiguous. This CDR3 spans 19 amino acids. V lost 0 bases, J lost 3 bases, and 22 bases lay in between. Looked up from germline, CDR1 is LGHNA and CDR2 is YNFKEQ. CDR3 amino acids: CASSQDLTWNPTRTDTQYF. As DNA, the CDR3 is TGTGCCAGCAGCCAAGATTTGACGTGGAACCCCACAAGGACAGATACGCAGTATTTT.

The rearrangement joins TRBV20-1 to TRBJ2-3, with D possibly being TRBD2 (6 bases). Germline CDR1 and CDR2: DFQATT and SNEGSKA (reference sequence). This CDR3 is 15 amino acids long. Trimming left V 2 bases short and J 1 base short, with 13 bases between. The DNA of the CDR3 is TGCAGTGCTAGATCTAGCGAGAGAGGCACAGATACGCAGTATTTT. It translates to CSARSSERGTDTQYF.

The CDR3 reads CASRQGGLAGHNEQFF. Here the CDR3 DNA reads TGTGCCAGCAGACAGGGGGGACTAGCGGGTCACAATGAGCAGTTCTTC. This chain joins TRBV3-1 and TRBJ2-1, with TRBD2 identical over 12 bases. The CDR3 covers 16 residues. Trimming at V came to 6 bases and at J to 5 bases, leaving 8 bases not matched to a gene. Germline V gene lookup returns CDR1 LGHDT and CDR2 YNNKEL (reference sequence).

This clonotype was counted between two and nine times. This chain's CDR3 is CSLTTGTDTQYF. In DNA, the CDR3 is TGCAGCCTAACTACAGGGACAGATACGCAGTATTTT. The V and J genes are TRBV29-1 and TRBJ2-3; TRBD1 might be the D (6 bases). Germline V gene lookup returns CDR1 SQVTM and CDR2 ANQGSEA. The CDR3 consists of 12 residues. With 8 bases removed from V and 3 bases from J, the gap between germline ends came to 12 bases.

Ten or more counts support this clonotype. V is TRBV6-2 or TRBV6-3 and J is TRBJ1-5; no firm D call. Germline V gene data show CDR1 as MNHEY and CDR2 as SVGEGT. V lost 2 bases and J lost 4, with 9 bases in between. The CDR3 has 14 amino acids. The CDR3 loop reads CASSYGGGNQPQHF. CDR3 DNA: TGTGCCAGCAGTTACGGCGGCGGTAATCAGCCCCAGCATTTT.

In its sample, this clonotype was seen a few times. The CDR3 reads CASSLGASGSSQETQYF. The CDR3 bases are TGCGCCAGCAGCTTGGGGGCTAGCGGGAGTAGCCAAGAGACCCAGTACTTC. The chain combines TRBV5-1 with TRBJ2-5; 10 bases fit TRBD2. The CDR3 consists of 17 residues. Germline V gives CDR1 SGHRS, CDR2 YFSETQ. V lost 0 bases to trimming and J lost 1 base; unmatched junction nucleotides: 6.

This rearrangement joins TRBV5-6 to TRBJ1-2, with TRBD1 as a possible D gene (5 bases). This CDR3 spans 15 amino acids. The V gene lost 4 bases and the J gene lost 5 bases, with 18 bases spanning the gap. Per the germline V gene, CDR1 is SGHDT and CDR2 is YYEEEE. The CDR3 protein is CASSREGTSLYGYTF. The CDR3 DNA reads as TGTGCCAGCAGCCGAGAGGGGACGTCCCTTTATGGCTACACCTTC.

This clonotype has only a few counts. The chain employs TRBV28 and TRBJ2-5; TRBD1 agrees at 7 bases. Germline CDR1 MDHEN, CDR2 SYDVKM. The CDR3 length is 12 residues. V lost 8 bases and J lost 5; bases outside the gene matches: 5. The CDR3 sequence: CASWTGRETQYF. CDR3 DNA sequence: TGTGCCAGCTGGACAGGAAGGGAGACCCAGTACTTC.

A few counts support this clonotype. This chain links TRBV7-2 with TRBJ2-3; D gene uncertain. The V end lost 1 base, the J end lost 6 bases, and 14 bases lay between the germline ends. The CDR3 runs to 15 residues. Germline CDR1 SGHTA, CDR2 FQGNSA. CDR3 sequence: CASSLGPWATDTQYF. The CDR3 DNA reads TGTGCCAGCAGCTTAGGTCCGTGGGCGACGGATACGCAGTATTTT.

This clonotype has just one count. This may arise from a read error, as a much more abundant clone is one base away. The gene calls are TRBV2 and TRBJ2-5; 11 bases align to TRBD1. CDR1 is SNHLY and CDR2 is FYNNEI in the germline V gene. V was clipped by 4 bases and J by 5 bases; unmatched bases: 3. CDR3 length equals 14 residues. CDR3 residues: CASSADRGLETQYF. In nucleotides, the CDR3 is TGTGCCAGCAGTGCGGACAGGGGGCTGGAGACCCAGTACTTC. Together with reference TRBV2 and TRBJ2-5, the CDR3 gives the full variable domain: EPEVTQTPSHQVTQMGQEVILRCVPISNHLYFYWYRQILGQKVEFLVSFYNNEISEKSEIFDDQFSVERPDGSNFTLKIRSTKLEDSAMYFCASSADRGLETQYFGPGTRLLVL.

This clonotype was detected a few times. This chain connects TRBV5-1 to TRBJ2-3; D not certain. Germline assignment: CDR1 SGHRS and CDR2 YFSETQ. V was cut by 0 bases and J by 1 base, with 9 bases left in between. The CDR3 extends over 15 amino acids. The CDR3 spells CASSLELLRTDTQYF. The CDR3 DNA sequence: TGCGCCAGCAGCTTGGAGCTCCTCCGCACAGATACGCAGTATTTT.

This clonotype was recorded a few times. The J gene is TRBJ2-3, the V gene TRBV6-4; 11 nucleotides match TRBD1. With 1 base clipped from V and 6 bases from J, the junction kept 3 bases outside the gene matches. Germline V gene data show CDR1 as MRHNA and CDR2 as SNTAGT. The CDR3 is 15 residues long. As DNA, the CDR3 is TGTGCCAGCAGTGACTGGGACAGGGGGTCGGATACGCAGTATTTT. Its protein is CASSDWDRGSDTQYF.

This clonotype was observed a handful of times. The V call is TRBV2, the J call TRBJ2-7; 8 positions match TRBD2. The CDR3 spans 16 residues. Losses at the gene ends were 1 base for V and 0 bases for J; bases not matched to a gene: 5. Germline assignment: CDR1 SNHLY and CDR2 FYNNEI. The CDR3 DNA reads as TGTGCCAGCAGTGAAGAAGCGACTAGCGCCTCCTACGAGCAGTACTTC. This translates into CASSEEATSASYEQYF.

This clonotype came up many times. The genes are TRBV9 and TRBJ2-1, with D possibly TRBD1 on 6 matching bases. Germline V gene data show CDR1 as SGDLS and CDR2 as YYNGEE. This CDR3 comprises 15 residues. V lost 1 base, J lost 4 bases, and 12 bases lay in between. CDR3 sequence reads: CASSVSTGSYNEQFF. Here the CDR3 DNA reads TGTGCCAGCAGCGTAAGTACAGGGAGTTACAATGAGCAGTTCTTC.

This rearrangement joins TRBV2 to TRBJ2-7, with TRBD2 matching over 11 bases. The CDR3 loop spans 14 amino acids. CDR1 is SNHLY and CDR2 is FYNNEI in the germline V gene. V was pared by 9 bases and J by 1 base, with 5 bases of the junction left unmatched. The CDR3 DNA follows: TGTGCCAGTCTTCTAGCGGGAGGTTCCTACGAGCAGTACTTC. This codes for CASLLAGGSYEQYF.

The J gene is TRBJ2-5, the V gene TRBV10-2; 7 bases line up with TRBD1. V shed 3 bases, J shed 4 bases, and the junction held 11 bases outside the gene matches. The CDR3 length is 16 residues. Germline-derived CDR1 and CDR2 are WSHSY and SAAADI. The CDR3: CASSDTQQGRSETQYF. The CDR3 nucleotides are TGCGCCAGCAGTGATACACAACAGGGGCGGTCAGAGACCCAGTACTTC.

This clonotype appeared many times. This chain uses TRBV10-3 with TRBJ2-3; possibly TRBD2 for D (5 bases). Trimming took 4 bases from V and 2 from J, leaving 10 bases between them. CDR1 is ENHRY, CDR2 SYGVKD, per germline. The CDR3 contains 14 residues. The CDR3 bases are TGTGCCATCAGTGGGGCGGACTCCACAGATACGCAGTATTTT. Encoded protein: CAISGADSTDTQYF.

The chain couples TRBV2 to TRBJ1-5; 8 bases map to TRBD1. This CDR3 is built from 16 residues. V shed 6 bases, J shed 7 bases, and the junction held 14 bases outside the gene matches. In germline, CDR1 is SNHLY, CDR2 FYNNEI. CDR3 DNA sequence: TGTGCCAGCAGGGGGCTCACGACAGGGGCTTACCAGCCCCAGCATTTT. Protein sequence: CASRGLTTGAYQPQHF.

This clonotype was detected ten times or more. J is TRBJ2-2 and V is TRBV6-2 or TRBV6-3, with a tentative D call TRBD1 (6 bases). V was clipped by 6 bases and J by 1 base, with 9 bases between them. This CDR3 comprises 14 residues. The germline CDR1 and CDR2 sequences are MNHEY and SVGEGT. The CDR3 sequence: CASSRTVNTGELFF. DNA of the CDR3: TGTGCCAGCAGCAGGACAGTGAACACCGGGGAGCTGTTTTTT.

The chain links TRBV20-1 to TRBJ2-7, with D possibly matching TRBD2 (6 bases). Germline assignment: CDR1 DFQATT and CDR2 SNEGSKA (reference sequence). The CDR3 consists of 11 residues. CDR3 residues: CSAPTNGRAWV. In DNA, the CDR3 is TGCAGTGCGCCTACTAACGGGAGAGCTTGGGTC.

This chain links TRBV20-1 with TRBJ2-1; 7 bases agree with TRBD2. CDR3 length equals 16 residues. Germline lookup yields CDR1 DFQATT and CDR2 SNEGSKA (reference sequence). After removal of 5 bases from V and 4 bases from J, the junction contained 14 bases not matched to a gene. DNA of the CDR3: TGCAGTGCTTCTTTACTAGCGCTGGGGATTTACAATGAGCAGTTCTTC. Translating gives CSASLLALGIYNEQFF.

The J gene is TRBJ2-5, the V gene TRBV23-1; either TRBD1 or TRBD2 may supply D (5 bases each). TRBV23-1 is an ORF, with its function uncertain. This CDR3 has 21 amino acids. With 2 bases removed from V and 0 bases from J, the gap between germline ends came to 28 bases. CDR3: CASSQNKDSGSPVGNQETQYF. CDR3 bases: TGCGCCAGCAGTCAAAATAAAGACAGCGGTTCTCCAGTGGGGAACCAAGAGACCCAGTACTTC.

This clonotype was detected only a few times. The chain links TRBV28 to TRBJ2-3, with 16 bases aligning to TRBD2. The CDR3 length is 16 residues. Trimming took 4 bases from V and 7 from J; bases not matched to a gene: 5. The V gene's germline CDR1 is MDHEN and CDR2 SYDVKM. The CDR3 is CASSSGLAGGRNTQYF. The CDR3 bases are TGTGCCAGCAGTTCGGGACTAGCGGGGGGGCGAAATACGCAGTATTTT.